The T cell receptor beta chain described here comes from a study of cytomegalovirus exposure and HLA in healthy donors (dated by TCRdb to about 2017). Regarding the research as a whole: An earlier analysis of some 620 of the donors reported over 250 Gb of sequence data and approximately 120 million unique TCR beta sequences obtained from roughly 180 million T cells. Roughly 300 gigabases of sequencing data and some 85 million unique TCR sequences were included in an early release covering about 700 HLA-typed donors. Of the approximately 400 genotyped donors, 65% to 90% fell in the genetic ancestry cluster associated with self-reported Caucasian donors. The study was designed to test whether signatures of past pathogen exposure could be identified by cataloging public T cell receptors. Using immunosequencing, the study profiled T cell repertoires from around 670 subjects and related those repertoires to cytomegalovirus serostatus. Besides the first cohort of around 670 subjects, a separate validation cohort made up of 95 to 150 different subjects was used. To predict cytomegalovirus infection status, the study brought together high-throughput TCR immunosequencing, statistical association of individual TCRs with disease status, and machine learning. To study patterns of TCR occurrence, a later analysis re-analyzed previously published TCR beta repertoires from around 670 donors and added high-resolution HLA genotyping. Rather than using new phenotypic data, the later analysis identified candidate immune exposures from TCR beta sequences and from how often those sequences occurred across donors. In an earlier analysis of more than 550 of the donors, high-throughput TCR beta sequencing was used to judge whether each TCR beta V gene segment behaved as functional or pseudogenic. Donor age, sex, ethnicity and CMV serostatus were compiled alongside the repertoire data. In a later genetic analysis, genome-wide SNP genotypes for about three fifths of the 666 donors were used, and that subset was treated as a discovery cohort. Every discovery cohort repertoire had been produced on one sequencing platform. Class I and class II HLA loci were covered by the typing at four-digit resolution. Typing coverage differed by locus: A, B, C, DRB1 and DQB1 were typed in roughly 620-640 donors, DQA1 in 500 to 550, DPA1 in 600 to 610, and DPB1 in 450 to 490. Roughly 5 DR-DQ haplotypes were handled as single units for association and clustering, since linkage in the cohort was strong. Among some 400 genotyped donors of the cohort, an average of approximately 200,000 unique TCR beta nucleotide sequences was sequenced per donor, of which 15% to 20% were non-productive.

Broad study findings and their caveats: Sequencing depth was assumed to be roughly uniform across donors in the presence/absence analyses, though that assumption may not hold. An association between a missense DCLRE1C variant and V-gene and J-gene trimming of TCR beta chains was found in a later genetic analysis and replicated in an independent cohort. Because the 87-base-pair reads could not distinguish some IMGT-functional V segments, including TRBV6-2 and TRBV6-3, those segments were excluded. Compared with the roughly 600-donor mean, donors in an Asian-associated ancestry cluster had fewer N-insertions in productive TCRs, according to a later genetic analysis. The cohort was sequenced for TCR beta chains only, and without alpha or paired-chain data the features that could be detected were limited. While some public TCRs were present in many individuals, most TCR sequences turned up only very rarely across donors. Three of the identified cytomegalovirus-associated TCR beta chains were confirmed in vitro to be specific for cytomegalovirus antigens. A further reported finding was that TCR beta sequences accurately predicted the HLA-A and HLA-B alleles for most subjects in the first cohort. A later analysis reported that several top co-occurrence clusters appeared linked to parvovirus B19, influenza, CMV and Epstein-Barr virus. The authors suggested that the approach could potentially be generalized to other disease states and immunological phenotypes. CMV serostatus was the only immune exposure information available for the cohort. HLA typing was unavailable for some donors at each locus, so association tests used only the typed subset. Specific HLA alleles were associated with 15,000 to 20,000 TCR beta sequences at a false discovery rate of 0.05 in a later analysis. Most CMV-associated TCR beta chains appeared to be HLA-restricted in a later analysis, and the HLA associations seemed to be driven largely by CMV exposure. Approximately 16 rarely observed V segments, including chromosome 9 orphons, were excluded from the earlier analysis of about 610 of the donors because counts were too low. According to a later analysis, TCR association rates differed among HLA loci, with DRB1 alleles showing the most associated TCRs and HLA-C alleles showing the fewest. A cluster of highly shared sequence variants was judged likely to represent a technical artifact of the sequencing pipeline. In an earlier analysis of some 540 of the donors, most TCR beta V segments appeared in productive rearrangements about 87% or about 30% of the time, broadly matching IMGT annotations. The study gave a list of more than 150 TCR beta chains associated with cytomegalovirus. A later analysis found that HLA-associated TCR beta chains were more clonally expanded and had lower generation probabilities than equally common non-associated chains. Assigning TCR associations to individual alleles was difficult when HLA alleles, especially DR and DQ, strongly co-occurred. In both the original and validation cohorts, the classifier was reported to diagnose cytomegalovirus status with high specificity and sensitivity. Linkage disequilibrium might explain the correlated functional status among segregating V segments, but an unknown experimental factor could not be ruled out.

CDR1 is given as SNHLY and CDR2 as FYNNEI, both from the germline V gene. Trimming leaves V shorter by 6 bases and J shorter by 7 bases, with the junction holding 7 bases beyond the gene matches. The CDR3 numbers 16 residues from cysteine through phenylalanine. Solely the CDR3 DNA is kept, with 48 bases framed from the first base. This clone was counted only a few times. Its antigen target is currently unknown. No much larger clone is present one base from it, and per-base qualities are unavailable. The method behind the library was the immunoSEQ multiplex PCR assay. For the multiplex PCR, a mixture combining 60 forward primers for TCR Vbeta segments and 13 reverse primers for TCR Jbeta segments was used. The CDR3 region of rearranged TCR beta genes was amplified from genomic DNA with a multiplex PCR assay. Amplified TCR beta libraries were sequenced as 87-base-pair reads on the Illumina HiSeq System. The original methods were these. In a later analysis, about 80 million unique TCR beta chains were counted across the roughly 610 repertoires, and approximately 11 million of these chains were shared by at least two donors. Raw reads were error-corrected and collapsed into unique sequences by a nearest-neighbor algorithm in which closely related sequences were merged to remove PCR and sequencing errors. CDR3 sequences were aligned to IMGT reference sequences to assign V, D and J gene segments. Each retained sequence needed at least a six-nucleotide match to both a V gene segment and a J gene segment. A rearrangement counted as productive if the CDR3 had no stop codons and remained in frame with V and J, and every other rearrangement counted as non-productive. CDR3 was defined by IMGT convention, running from the second conserved V-encoded cysteine to the conserved J-encoded phenylalanine. The earlier analysis of 500 to 750 of the donors excluded any sequence lacking an unambiguous match to a single V gene segment. In an earlier analysis of 587 of the donors, V segments were called functional above 56.7% productive rearrangements and were called segregating when the between-donor standard deviation exceeded 5%. To diagnose cytomegalovirus status from the catalog of TCR beta chain sequences, a statistical classification framework was built. V and J gene assignment, in a later analysis, came from comparing TCR nucleotide sequences with IMGT/GENE-DB human TR gene sequences. The TCRdist pipeline was used in a later analysis to assign CDR3 sequences and most-parsimonious VDJ recombination scenarios. In a later analysis, each TCR beta chain was defined by its CDR3 amino acid sequence together with its V-gene family, and reads lacking a unique V-gene family were excluded. As a way to deal with suspected cross-contamination and a sequencing artifact, a later analysis dropped nearly 600 nucleotide sequences that were highly shared and had low generation probability. A later analysis calculated a clonal expansion index for each public chain from normalized within-repertoire ranks of inferred template counts. A later analysis computed generation probabilities with a VDJ recombination model fitted to out-of-frame rearrangements, and checked the results against IGoR. A later analysis scored TCR-TCR, TCR-HLA and TCR-CMV co-occurrence with hypergeometric tests, applying a repertoire-size bias correction to TCR pairs. A later analysis estimated false discovery rates by permuting HLA or CMV assignments 20 times. In a later analysis, co-occurring TCRs were grouped using DBSCAN, with TCRdist sequence similarity added in when clustering inside HLA-allele-positive subsets. Repertoires with fewer than 30,000 or more than 120,000 public chains were left out of co-occurrence clustering, as were four to six repertoires with anomalous nucleotide sharing. TCRdb provides this immuneACCESS table in a form limited to in-frame rearrangements. Some clones are lacking; in checked studies, under half of them reflect an unresolved V gene, and why the rest are absent is not known. The V and J calls and clone size come from that table; D and trimming were worked out from the DNA. This sample holds 150,000 to 200,000 clones; roughly three quarters were observed only once. The ten biggest clones cover around 1.4% of the sample.

The cohort comprised under 700 healthy bone marrow donors. Cohort members were all nominally healthy when sampled, although unrecorded immune exposures were likely present. The donor was CMV seronegative and belonged to the group of 350 to 400 seronegative cohort members. Each donor provided a peripheral blood sample, and peripheral blood mononuclear cells were used for TCR beta sequencing. Genomic DNA was extracted from the blood cell samples with the Qiagen DNeasy Blood Extraction Kit. The TCR sequence derives from a woman aged 50 to 65 in good health and CMV-seronegative. Recombination joined TRBV2 with TRBJ2-1, and TRBD2 aligns with 15 junction nucleotides. The sample taken for sequencing was PBMCs. The nucleotide sequence reads TGTGCCAGCAGCGGACTAGCGGGAGGGGGGTGGAATGAGCAGTTCTTC. Its protein product is CASSGLAGGGWNEQFF.